This TCR beta chain was sequenced in a study of cytomegalovirus exposure and HLA in healthy donors. About the research overall: In an early release, HLA-typed donors contributed tens of millions of unique TCR sequences. Genotyping showed roughly 83% of about 370 donors falling in the Caucasian-associated ancestry cluster. Findings of the study overall: Previous analysis showed most TCR beta V segments were productive about 90% or about 30% of the time. TCR beta sequences reportedly predicted most subjects' HLA-A and HLA-B alleles accurately.

The PCR contained 60 Vbeta and 13 Jbeta primers. Clones were read by immunoSEQ multiplex PCR, and TCRdb kept only the in-frame ones, dropping some. The sample records about 190,000 clones, roughly 80% being singletons. On this clone: Antigen: not known.

The ends were cut back, 7 bases at V and 0 bases at J, with 10 bases in the middle. Germline values: CDR1 LNHDA, CDR2 SQIVND (reference sequence). The CDR3 totals 14 residues. Material for sequencing was PBMCs. The origin of this receptor is a woman under 30 in good health and CMV-seronegative. The chain couples TRBV19 to TRBJ1-5; maybe TRBD1 (5 bases). CDR3 sequence: CASTPGDSNQPQHF. In DNA form, the CDR3 reads TGTGCCAGTACGCCGGGGGATAGCAATCAGCCCCAGCATTTT.